The 25 T cell receptor beta chains in this list originate from one sample, sequenced in a study of T cell responses to AZD1222 COVID-19 vaccine. The method was immunoSEQ multiplex PCR; TCRdb's version includes in-frame clones alone and lacks a portion of them. The top ten clones hold about 10% of a sample with about 100,000 clones, about 90% of them seen once. The source was peripheral blood, collected 28 days after the second AZD1222 dose. These receptors originate from an adult who received the AZD1222 COVID-19 vaccine.

This clone was counted once. The CDR3 region has the DNA TGTGCCAGCAGCTGGGGGACCGCCAGGGGTGAAAAACTGTTTTTT. This translates into CASSWGTARGEKLFF. The chain has TRBV5-4 and TRBJ1-4; D is possibly TRBD1 (6 bases). The CDR3 covers 15 residues. Trimming pared 3 bases from V and 7 bases from J, leaving 16 bases between. The germline V gene has CDR1 SGHNT and CDR2 YYREEE (reference sequence).

The chain uses TRBV2 and TRBJ2-7; D might be TRBD1 or TRBD2, each matching 5 bases. Germline V lookup: CDR1 SNHLY, CDR2 FYNNEI. The CDR3 covers 13 residues. The ends were cut back, 6 bases at V and 2 bases at J, with 11 bases in the middle. The CDR3 bases are TGTGCCAGCAGGGACCGGGACCCCTACGAGCAGTACTTC. Translated: CASRDRDPYEQYF.

This clone came up once. The chain is built from TRBV5-1 and TRBJ2-7; TRBD1 agrees at 9 bases. Germline V gene lookup returns CDR1 SGHRS and CDR2 YFSETQ. The CDR3 contains 16 residues. The V segment lost 0 bases and the J segment 6 bases; nucleotides outside the gene matches: 10. CDR3 coding DNA: TGCGCCAGCAGCTTGGCCGTCCCGGGACAGGGCGGCGAGCAGTACTTC. This sequence encodes CASSLAVPGQGGEQYF.

V usage is TRBV5-1 and J usage is TRBJ1-4; 10 nucleotides agree with TRBD1. Looked up from germline, CDR1 is SGHRS and CDR2 is YFSETQ. The CDR3 contains 14 residues. The J segment lost 5 bases and the V segment lost 4 bases, leaving 2 bases of the junction unmatched. CDR3 amino acids: CASSPGQGNEKLFF. In DNA, the CDR3 is TGCGCCAGCAGCCCGGGACAGGGGAATGAAAAACTGTTTTTT.

The chain uses TRBV2 and TRBJ1-2; D remains unclear. The CDR3 extends over 12 amino acids. Trimming stripped 9 bases from V and 4 bases from J, with 12 bases between. Germline assignment: CDR1 SNHLY and CDR2 FYNNEI. CDR3 residues: CARGSDGYGYTF. CDR3 bases: TGTGCCAGAGGGAGCGACGGCTATGGCTACACCTTC.

The chain employs TRBV24-1 and TRBJ2-3; 12 bases agree with TRBD2. Germline V gene lookup returns CDR1 KGHDR and CDR2 SFDVKD. V lost 5 bases and J lost 0; bases outside the gene matches: 5. The CDR3 spans 17 residues. The CDR3, as DNA: TGTGCCACCAGTGGACTAGCGGGAGTCTCTAGCACAGATACGCAGTATTTT. This gives the protein CATSGLAGVSSTDTQYF.

The gene calls are TRBV28 and TRBJ1-2, with D hard to call. CDR1 and CDR2 from the germline V gene are MDHEN and SYDVKM. The CDR3 contains 15 residues. V shed 2 bases and J shed 0 bases, with 10 bases lying between them. CDR3 nucleotides: TGTGCCAGCAGTTTACGTGCGGTATCTAACTATGGCTACACCTTC. Translation gives CASSLRAVSNYGYTF.

In this sample, this clone turned up once. This rearrangement joins TRBV6-5 to TRBJ1-5, with D perhaps matching TRBD1 (6 bases). This CDR3 contains 14 residues. With 5 bases removed from V and 7 bases from J, the gap between germline ends came to 15 bases. The V gene's germline CDR1 is MNHEY and CDR2 SVGAGI. CDR3 bases: TGTGCCAGCAGTAACAACAGGGTAGAACAGCCCCAGCATTTT. Translating it yields CASSNNRVEQPQHF.

This clone was counted a few times. This rearrangement joins TRBV3-1 (or the pseudogene TRBV3-2) to TRBJ1-2; TRBD1 is a possible D gene (5 bases). The length of the CDR3 is 14 residues. The germline CDR1 and CDR2 sequences are LGHDT and YNNKEL (reference sequence). Deletions cut 1 base from V and 3 bases from J, with 9 bases between. The CDR3 region has the DNA TGTGCCAGCAGCCAAGTAGGAGGGGACTATGGCTACACCTTC. It codes for CASSQVGGDYGYTF.

This rearrangement joins TRBV9 to TRBJ2-2; D is uncertain. The CDR3 has 17 residues. The V gene lost 0 bases and the J gene lost 1 base, with 13 bases spanning the gap. Germline loops: CDR1 SGDLS, CDR2 YYNGEE. CDR3 bases: TGTGCCAGCAGCGTAGGGGTGGACCTAGGGAACACCGGGGAGCTGTTTTTT. As protein: CASSVGVDLGNTGELFF. The full variable domain, its missing parts supplied by reference TRBV9 and TRBJ2-2, is DSGVTQTPKHLITATGQRVTLRCSPRSGDLSVYWYQQSLDQGLQFLIQYYNGEERAKGNILERFSAQQFPDLHSELNLSSLELGDSALYFCASSVGVDLGNTGELFFGEGSRLTVL.

The chain carries TRBV7-2 and TRBJ2-1; unclear D gene. CDR3 size: 16 residues. In germline, CDR1 is SGHTA, CDR2 FQGNSA. The V end was cut by 5 bases, the J end by 0 bases, with 14 bases between. CDR3 in DNA: TGTGCCAGCAGCAGTCAGCCGCAGAGCTCCTACAATGAGCAGTTCTTC. As protein: CASSSQPQSSYNEQFF.

V and J are TRBV27 and TRBJ2-1; weak D call: TRBD2 (7 bases). V lost 4 bases, J lost 14 bases, and 15 bases lay in between. CDR1 and CDR2 (germline): MNHEY, SMNVEV (reference sequence). The CDR3 consists of 12 residues. The CDR3 protein is CASSSAGGHEFF. The CDR3 DNA is TGTGCCAGCAGTTCTGCCGGGGGGCACGAGTTCTTC.

The rearrangement uses TRBV5-4 and TRBJ1-4; maybe TRBD1 (6 bases). The CDR3 totals 17 residues. Per the germline V gene, CDR1 is SGHNT and CDR2 is YYREEE (reference sequence). V lost 4 bases, J lost 0 bases, and 16 bases lay in between. The DNA for the CDR3 is TGTGCCAGCAGCACCTACACAGGGATAACAACTAATGAAAAACTGTTTTTT. As protein: CASSTYTGITTNEKLFF.

The CDR3 nucleotides read TGTGCCAGCAGCTGGGGGGACAGGTTGAACACTGAAGCTTTCTTT. Protein: CASSWGDRLNTEAFF. J is TRBJ1-1 and V is TRBV5-5; TRBD1 agrees at 8 bases. The CDR3 is 15 amino acids. In germline, CDR1 is SGHKS, CDR2 YYEKEE (reference sequence). Germline trimming cut 3 bases from V and 0 bases from J; bases unmatched to any gene: 4.

The chain couples TRBV27 to TRBJ2-3; TRBD2 aligns across 10 bases. The J segment lost 10 bases and the V segment lost 4 bases, leaving 2 bases of the junction unmatched. Germline V gene data show CDR1 as MNHEY and CDR2 as SMNVEV (reference sequence). The CDR3 is made up of 12 amino acids. Here the CDR3 reads CASSSGTSAQYF. CDR3 nucleotides: TGTGCCAGCAGTTCAGGGACTAGCGCGCAGTATTTT.

V gene TRBV20-1 combines with J gene TRBJ2-2; D gene uncertain. The V end lost 3 bases, the J end lost 3 bases, and 11 bases lay between the germline ends. The CDR3 has 14 residues. Per germline, CDR1 DFQATT and CDR2 SNEGSKA (reference sequence). The CDR3 loop reads CSASRIRDTGELFF. CDR3 coding DNA: TGCAGTGCTAGTCGAATAAGGGACACCGGGGAGCTGTTTTTT.

Here the CDR3 reads CASSLGTGGDTQYF. CDR3 nucleotides: TGCGCCAGCAGCTTAGGGACAGGGGGTGATACGCAGTATTTT. V is TRBV5-1 and J is TRBJ2-3; 11 bases match TRBD1. The V segment lost 2 bases and the J segment 6 bases; nucleotides outside the gene matches: 2. The CDR3 is 14 amino acids. Germline CDR1 is SGHRS and CDR2 is YFSETQ.

V is TRBV7-9 and J is TRBJ2-1, with unresolved D. This CDR3 comprises 14 residues. Trimming left V 5 bases short and J 7 bases short, with 15 bases between. CDR1 is SEHNR and CDR2 is FQNEAQ in the germline V gene (reference sequence). In nucleotides, the CDR3 is TGTGCCAGCAGCCCACTCAGACCCGGGAATGAGCAGTTCTTC. This sequence encodes CASSPLRPGNEQFF. Together with reference TRBV7-9 and TRBJ2-1, the CDR3 gives the full variable domain: DTGVSQNPRHKITKRGQNVTFRCDPISEHNRLYWYRQTLGQGPEFLTYFQNEAQLEKSRLLSDRFSAERPKGSFSTLEIQRTEQGDSAMYLCASSPLRPGNEQFFGPGTRLTVL.

The rearrangement joins TRBV6-6 to TRBJ1-1, with 7 nucleotides matching TRBD1. The CDR3 runs to 14 residues. V lost 2 bases to trimming and J lost 5 bases; unmatched junction nucleotides: 5. The germline V gene encodes CDR1 MNHNY and CDR2 SVGAGI (reference sequence). CDR3: CASSYDRELTEAFF. For the CDR3, the DNA is TGTGCCAGCAGTTACGACAGGGAGTTGACTGAAGCTTTCTTT.

This clone was seen only once. V gene TRBV6-5 combines with J gene TRBJ2-4; 7 nucleotides line up with TRBD1. CDR3 size: 14 residues. CDR1 MNHEY and CDR2 SVGAGI come from the germline V gene. Losses at the gene ends were 5 bases for V and 2 bases for J; bases not matched to a gene: 3. CDR3 in DNA: TGTGCCAGCAGTCCCAGGGGGTCCAAAAACATTCAGTACTTC. Amino acids: CASSPRGSKNIQYF.

This clone was observed a single time. The chain carries TRBV28 and TRBJ2-7; the D is unclear. Germline V gives CDR1 MDHEN, CDR2 SYDVKM. CDR3 length: 13 amino acids. Deletions cut 4 bases from V and 2 bases from J, with 9 bases between. CDR3 DNA: TGTGCCAGCAGTTCCCCAGGTGCCTACGAGCAGTACTTC. Protein: CASSSPGAYEQYF.

This clone has just one count. This chain connects TRBV4-3 to TRBJ1-4; 7 bases are a match to TRBD1. The CDR3 consists of 15 residues. The junction had 1 base not matched to a gene; V was cut back by 2 bases and J by 1 base. Germline V gene data show CDR1 as LGHNA and CDR2 as YSLEER. CDR3 nucleotide sequence: TGCGCCAGCAGCCAACGGGACAGAACTAATGAAAAACTGTTTTTT. It encodes CASSQRDRTNEKLFF.

The chain joins TRBV7-3 to TRBJ1-1; possible D gene TRBD1, 6 bases. The CDR3 sequence is 13 residues long. Germline lookup yields CDR1 SGHTA and CDR2 FQGTGA. V was pared by 5 bases and J by 6 bases, with 13 bases between. The CDR3 DNA reads TGTGCCAGCAGCCCCCAGGGGTTGTCTGAAGCTTTCTTT. Residues: CASSPQGLSEAFF.

V usage is TRBV27 and J usage is TRBJ2-7; D might be TRBD1 (6 bases). This CDR3 is built from 14 residues. V lost 3 bases and J 2 bases, leaving 11 bases between the germline ends. Germline values: CDR1 MNHEY, CDR2 SMNVEV (reference sequence). CDR3 protein: CASSLERGTYEQYF. The DNA for the CDR3 is TGTGCCAGCAGTTTGGAGAGGGGGACCTACGAGCAGTACTTC.

The chain is built from TRBV3-1 (or the pseudogene TRBV3-2) and TRBJ1-5; TRBD1 might be the D (5 bases). V lost 0 bases and J lost 5, with 5 bases in between. The germline gives CDR1 LGHDT, CDR2 YNNKEL (reference sequence). The CDR3 contains 13 residues. The CDR3 DNA reads as TGTGCCAGCAGCCAAGAGGGACATCAGCCCCAGCATTTT. Protein sequence: CASSQEGHQPQHF.